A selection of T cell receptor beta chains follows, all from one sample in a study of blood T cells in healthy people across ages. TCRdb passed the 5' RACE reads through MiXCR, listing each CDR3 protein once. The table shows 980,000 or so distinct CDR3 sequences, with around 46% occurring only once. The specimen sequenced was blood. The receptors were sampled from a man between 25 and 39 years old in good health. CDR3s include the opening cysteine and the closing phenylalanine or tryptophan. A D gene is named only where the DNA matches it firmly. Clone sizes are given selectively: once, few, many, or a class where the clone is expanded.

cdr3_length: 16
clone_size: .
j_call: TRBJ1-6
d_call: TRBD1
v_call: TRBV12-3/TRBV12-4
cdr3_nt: TGTGCCGGCAGTGCCCGTAGGAAGGGGGCAAATTCACCCCTCCACTTT
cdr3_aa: CAGSARRKGANSPLHF

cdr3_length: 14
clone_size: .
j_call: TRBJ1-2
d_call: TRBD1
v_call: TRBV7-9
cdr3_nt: TGTGCCAGCAGCTTAGGGGGGACAGGGAATGGCTACACCTTC
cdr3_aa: CASSLGGTGNGYTF

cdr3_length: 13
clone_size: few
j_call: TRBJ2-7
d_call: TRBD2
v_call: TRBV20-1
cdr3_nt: TGCAGTGAAAGCGGGAGGGCTTCCTACGAGCAGTACTTC
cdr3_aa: CSESGRASYEQYF

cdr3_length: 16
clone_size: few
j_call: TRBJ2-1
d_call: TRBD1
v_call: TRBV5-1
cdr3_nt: TGCGCCAGCAGCTTCGCCGGGACAGATTTCGGCAATGAGCAGTTCTTC
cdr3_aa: CASSFAGTDFGNEQFF

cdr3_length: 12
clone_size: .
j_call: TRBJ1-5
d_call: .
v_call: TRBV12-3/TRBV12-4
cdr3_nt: TGTGCCAGCAGCCCCTCTGATCAGCCCCAGCATTTT
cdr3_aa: CASSPSDQPQHF

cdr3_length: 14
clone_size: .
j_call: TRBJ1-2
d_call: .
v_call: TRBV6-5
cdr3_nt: TGTGCCAGCAGATCCGGGACGTATACTGGGGGCTACACCTTC
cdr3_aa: CASRSGTYTGGYTF

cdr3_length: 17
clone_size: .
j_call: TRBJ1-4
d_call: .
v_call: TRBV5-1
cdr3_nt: TGCGCCAGCAGCCAGGCCTCTGGACTTACAACTAATGAAAAACTGTTTTTT
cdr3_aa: CASSQASGLTTNEKLFF

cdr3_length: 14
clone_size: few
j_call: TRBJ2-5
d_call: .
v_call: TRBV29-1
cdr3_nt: TGCAGCGTTGAAGTTCGGGACAACCAAGAGACCCAGTACTTC
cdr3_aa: CSVEVRDNQETQYF

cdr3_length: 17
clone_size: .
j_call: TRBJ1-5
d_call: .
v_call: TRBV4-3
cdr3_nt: TGCGCCAGCAGCCAAGATAGGGGGACTTATAGCAATCAGCCCCAGCATTTT
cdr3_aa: CASSQDRGTYSNQPQHF

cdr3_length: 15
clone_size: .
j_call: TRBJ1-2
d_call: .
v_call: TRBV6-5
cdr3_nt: TGTGCCAGCAGTTACAGAGGGACGGCTAACTATGGCTACACCTTC
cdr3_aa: CASSYRGTANYGYTF